This entry features one T cell receptor (beta chain) sequence. The protocol was immunoSEQ multiplex PCR, while the TCRdb copy is restricted to in-frame clones and leaves out a portion. The table has tens of thousands of clones, over 95% seen once. This sample is drawn from a study of technical replicates of blood from several donors. The receptor was derived from a human donor in good health. The source material was T cells isolated from PBMCs.

CDR3 amino acids: CASSVGGDSTDTQYF. The CDR3 DNA reads as TGTGCCAGCAGCGTGGGGGGGGACAGCACAGATACGCAGTATTTT. The V gene is TRBV9, the J gene TRBJ2-3; 7 bases are a match to TRBD2. CDR1 and CDR2 from the germline V gene are SGDLS and YYNGEE. V shed 2 bases, J shed 0 bases, and the junction held 3 bases outside the gene matches. The CDR3 sequence is 15 residues long. Combining the CDR3 with reference TRBV9 and TRBJ2-3 gives the whole variable domain DSGVTQTPKHLITATGQRVTLRCSPRSGDLSVYWYQQSLDQGLQFLIQYYNGEERAKGNILERFSAQQFPDLHSELNLSSLELGDSALYFCASSVGGDSTDTQYFGPGTRLTVL.